Below are 7 T cell receptor beta chains sequenced from a single sample in a study of blood T cell repertoires in COVID-19. Profiled with immunoSEQ multiplex PCR; TCRdb holds only in-frame clones, not every one. The table has under 200,000 clones, under 80% seen once. The sequencing input was peripheral blood. Source of these receptors: a man aged 70 or older with acute or convalescent COVID-19.

The chain has TRBV6-5 and TRBJ1-2; D remains unclear. Trimming shortened V by 0 bases and J by 4 bases, and 15 bases separated the two germline ends. Per germline, CDR1 MNHEY and CDR2 SVGAGI. The CDR3 spans 16 residues. The CDR3 spells CASSYSSEAPSYGYTF. DNA of the CDR3: TGTGCCAGCAGTTACTCCTCCGAGGCCCCAAGCTATGGCTACACCTTC.

CDR3 sequence (DNA): TGTGCCAGCAGCCAAGCTGCGAACACCGGGGAGCTGTTTTTT. This translates into CASSQAANTGELFF. The chain uses TRBV14 and TRBJ2-2; D not certain. The CDR3 length is 14 residues. V was shortened by 1 base and J by 0 bases, with 3 bases between the two germline ends. In germline, CDR1 is SGHDN, CDR2 FVKESK. Complete variable domain (other parts from reference TRBV14 and TRBJ2-2): EAGVTQFPSHSVIEKGQTVTLRCDPISGHDNLYWYRRVMGKEIKFLLHFVKESKQDESGMPNNRFLAERTGGTYSTLKVQPAELEDSGVYFCASSQAANTGELFFGEGSRLTVL.

The rearrangement joins TRBV7-9 to TRBJ2-1, with 7 bases that match TRBD2. The CDR3 is 18 residues long. Trimming took 5 bases from V and 7 from J; bases not matched to a gene: 20. In germline, CDR1 is SEHNR, CDR2 FQNEAQ (reference sequence). The CDR3 here is CASSPSLAANGVRNEQFF. In nucleotides, the CDR3 is TGTGCCAGCAGCCCCTCCCTAGCGGCGAACGGGGTAAGAAATGAGCAGTTCTTC.

The rearrangement links TRBV28 to TRBJ2-1; 8 positions agree with TRBD2. The V and J ends lost 1 base and 3 bases, in that order; junction bases with no gene match: 5. Germline V CDR1 and CDR2: MDHEN, SYDVKM. This CDR3 contains 16 residues. CDR3 bases: TGTGCCAGCAGTTTATTTACTAGCGGAAACTACAATGAGCAGTTCTTC. It translates to CASSLFTSGNYNEQFF. The full variable domain, in which reference TRBV28 and TRBJ2-1 provide the parts outside the CDR3, is DVKVTQSSRYLVKRTGEKVFLECVQDMDHENMFWYRQDPGLGLRLIYFSYDVKMKEKGDIPEGYSVSREKKERFSLILESASTNQTSMYLCASSLFTSGNYNEQFFGPGTRLTVL.

The rearrangement joins TRBV28 to TRBJ2-3; 8 bases are a match to TRBD2. V dropped 3 bases and J dropped 0; count of bases not matched to a gene: 14. Germline loops: CDR1 MDHEN, CDR2 SYDVKM. The CDR3 length is 19 residues. CDR3 amino acids: CASSFPGTSGDPSTDTQYF. For the CDR3, the DNA is TGTGCCAGCAGTTTCCCCGGGACTAGTGGAGATCCTAGCACAGATACGCAGTATTTT.

The CDR3 DNA sequence: TGTGCCAGCTCACCAAGAGACAGGACTGTGGACGAGCAGTACTTC. Residues: CASSPRDRTVDEQYF. The chain uses TRBV18 and TRBJ2-7, with D perhaps matching TRBD1 (6 bases). The germline V and J ends were trimmed by 2 bases and 5 bases, with 16 bases remaining between them. The CDR3 extends over 15 amino acids. Germline assignment: CDR1 KGHSH and CDR2 LQKENI.

V usage is TRBV11-3 and J usage is TRBJ2-5; D is perhaps TRBD1 (6 bases). V was pared by 5 bases and J by 5 bases, with 18 bases between. Germline assignment: CDR1 SGHNT and CDR2 YENEEA. CDR3 size: 15 residues. The CDR3 reads CASSPDLGGSETQYF. The CDR3 DNA follows: TGTGCCAGCAGCCCGGACCTAGGGGGAAGCGAGACCCAGTACTTC.